The 30 T cell receptor beta chains given below trace back to one sample, sequenced in a study of patients and donors after allogeneic stem cell transplantation. One entry per CDR3 protein, called by TCRdb with MiXCR from the RT-PCR reads. There are 10,000 to 13,000 distinct CDR3 sequences in the sample; under 25% occur only once, and around 48% lies in the top ten. Sequenced: blood, either unsorted or a sorted T cell fraction (not recorded which). The source is a human donor who was either an allogeneic HSCT recipient or a stem cell or donor lymphocyte infusion donor (not recorded which). It is not recorded whose cells these are; they may come from a transplant donor.

The V gene is TRBV5-1, the J gene TRBJ2-1, with TRBD2 matching 8 bases. The CDR3 is 16 amino acids. Trimming took 5 bases from V and 6 from J; bases not matched to a gene: 13. The germline gives CDR1 SGHRS, CDR2 YFSETQ. CDR3 nucleotides: TGCGCCAGCAGTCCCACCGGGACTAGGGCGTTCAATGAGCAGTTCTTC. It translates to CASSPTGTRAFNEQFF.

J is TRBJ2-7 and V is TRBV3-1, with a tentative D call TRBD2 (6 bases). Germline lookup yields CDR1 LGHDT and CDR2 YNNKEL (reference sequence). Trimming removed 3 bases from V and 0 bases from J, with 12 bases in between. The CDR3 covers 15 residues. Written as DNA, the CDR3 is TGTGCCAGCAGCCACCGGGGACTGGACTCCTACGAGCAGTACTTC. Protein sequence: CASSHRGLDSYEQYF.

The chain couples TRBV28 to TRBJ2-7; maybe TRBD1 (6 bases). This CDR3 comprises 16 residues. Germline CDR1 and CDR2: MDHEN and SYDVKM. Between the trimmed V and J ends, which lost 4 bases and 2 bases, there was a span of 18 bases. The CDR3 here is CASSYPPLGQTYEQYF. The CDR3 DNA reads as TGTGCCAGCAGTTACCCGCCCCTTGGACAGACCTACGAGCAGTACTTC.

This clonotype showed up just a few times. The chain carries TRBV5-1 and TRBJ2-3, with D possibly matching TRBD1 (6 bases). Germline V gene sequence: CDR1 SGHRS, CDR2 YFSETQ. This CDR3 has 16 amino acids. V shed 2 bases and J shed 6 bases, with 19 bases lying between them. CDR3 loop: CASSLPTTGGPDTQYF. CDR3 DNA sequence: TGCGCCAGCAGCTTACCTACGACAGGTGGGCCGGATACGCAGTATTTT.

The chain combines TRBV30 with TRBJ2-2; D remains ambiguous. V lost 2 bases, J lost 1 base, and 5 bases lay in between. This CDR3 is built from 13 residues. From germline, CDR1 is GTSNPN and CDR2 SVGIG (reference sequence). The DNA of the CDR3 is TGTGCCTGGAGTCTTAGGAACACCGGGGAGCTGTTTTTT. Its protein is CAWSLRNTGELFF.

This clonotype was detected a few times. V gene TRBV7-2 combines with J gene TRBJ1-5; no clear D gene. This CDR3 contains 14 residues. V lost 3 bases, J lost 4 bases, and 10 bases lay in between. CDR1 is SGHTA, CDR2 FQGNSA, per germline. The CDR3 protein is CASSFIGNNQPQHF. CDR3 bases: TGTGCCAGCAGCTTTATAGGGAATAATCAGCCCCAGCATTTT.

This clonotype ranks as medium-sized (0.01 to 0.1%). V usage is TRBV18 and J usage is TRBJ1-1; a possible D gene is TRBD1 (5 bases). The length of the CDR3 is 16 residues. V lost 5 bases to trimming and J lost 1 base, with 17 bases between them. Germline V gives CDR1 KGHSH, CDR2 LQKENI. CDR3 in amino acids: CASSANPTGTNTEAFF. CDR3 in DNA: TGTGCCAGCTCAGCCAATCCCACAGGCACGAACACTGAAGCTTTCTTT. Variable domain in full (rest from reference TRBV18 and TRBJ1-1): NAGVMQNPRHLVRRRGQEARLRCSPMKGHSHVYWYRQLPEEGLKFMVYLQKENIIDESGMPKERFSAEFPKEGPSILRIQQVVRGDSAAYFCASSANPTGTNTEAFFGQGTRLTVV.

This clonotype was seen a few times. The chain couples TRBV6-1 to TRBJ1-6; D not certain. Per the germline V gene, CDR1 is MNHNS and CDR2 is SASEGT. The CDR3 extends over 13 amino acids. Trimming left V 6 bases short and J 10 bases short, with 13 bases between. In DNA, the CDR3 is TGTGCCAGCAGCTACCAGCTCATCTCACCCCTCCACTTT. Translated: CASSYQLISPLHF.

The sample holds many counts of this clonotype. The V gene is TRBV6-5, the J gene TRBJ1-1, with 12 bases matching TRBD1. This CDR3 has 14 residues. Germline V gives CDR1 MNHEY, CDR2 SVGAGI. V gave up 7 bases and J gave up 11 bases; unmatched junction bases: 11. Written as DNA, the CDR3 is TGTGCCAGCACCCCGGGACAGGGGGCTTTGCGGGCTTTCTTT. Protein: CASTPGQGALRAFF.

The chain recombines TRBV6-5 with TRBJ2-1; TRBD1 matches at 7 bases. The CDR3 totals 14 residues. Unmatched junction bases numbered 10, after V lost 7 bases and J lost 7 bases. Looked up from germline, CDR1 is MNHEY and CDR2 is SVGAGI. The CDR3 sequence: CASTRTGGKNEQFF. DNA for the CDR3: TGTGCCAGCACACGGACAGGAGGAAAGAATGAGCAGTTCTTC.

This clonotype occurred many times. Written as DNA, the CDR3 is TGCGCCAGCAGCCAACGTGAAGGGGAGGTCTACGAGCAGTACTTC. It encodes CASSQREGEVYEQYF. V gene TRBV4-1 combines with J gene TRBJ2-7; D might be TRBD2 (6 bases). The ends were cut back, 2 bases at V and 3 bases at J, with 14 bases in the middle. This CDR3 region has 15 residues. Germline V CDR1 and CDR2: MGHRA, YSYEKL.

Many counts were recorded for this clonotype. J is TRBJ1-5 and V is TRBV6-1; D possibly corresponds to TRBD1 (6 bases). Per the germline V gene, CDR1 is MNHNS and CDR2 is SASEGT. V lost 3 bases, J lost 7 bases, and 22 bases lay in between. CDR3 length: 17 residues. This CDR3 is CASSDKGSQGRGQPQHF. The CDR3 nucleotides read TGTGCCAGCAGTGATAAAGGGTCACAGGGTCGAGGGCAGCCCCAGCATTTT.

The sample holds a few counts of this clonotype. The chain carries TRBV7-7 and TRBJ1-4; D possibly corresponds to TRBD1 (5 bases). The ends were cut back, 3 bases at V and 2 bases at J, with 10 bases in the middle. Germline assignment: CDR1 SSHAT and CDR2 FNYEAQ (reference sequence). The CDR3 contains 15 residues. The CDR3 bases are TGTGCCAGCAGCTTGTCGGGGGGGACTAATGAAAAACTGTTTTTT. Protein sequence: CASSLSGGTNEKLFF.

This CDR3 reads CASRLSGGSGNTIYF. The CDR3 DNA is TGTGCCAGCAGACTCTCGGGGGGATCTGGAAACACCATATATTTT. The genes are TRBV2 and TRBJ1-3; possibly TRBD1 for D (5 bases). Trimming cost V 6 bases and J 1 base, with 13 bases left between them. The CDR3 runs 15 residues. Germline CDR1 reads SNHLY; CDR2 reads FYNNEI. Full variable domain (rest looked up from reference TRBV2 and TRBJ1-3): EPEVTQTPSHQVTQMGQEVILRCVPISNHLYFYWYRQILGQKVEFLVSFYNNEISEKSEIFDDQFSVERPDGSNFTLKIRSTKLEDSAMYFCASRLSGGSGNTIYFGEGSWLTVV.

This clonotype was recorded many times. The rearrangement uses TRBV20-1 and TRBJ2-1; D is possibly TRBD2 (7 bases). In germline, CDR1 is DFQATT, CDR2 SNEGSKA (reference sequence). This CDR3 region has 15 residues. Trimming pared 0 bases from V and 9 bases from J, leaving 18 bases between. The CDR3 reads CSARDPGGPMGEQFF. Here the CDR3 DNA reads TGCAGTGCTAGAGATCCGGGGGGCCCAATGGGTGAGCAGTTCTTC.

This clonotype was picked up one time. CDR3 loop: CASSPAGGSNQPQHF. The CDR3 DNA reads TGTGCCAGCAGCCCAGCGGGGGGGTCCAATCAGCCCCAGCATTTT. The chain employs TRBV7-6 and TRBJ1-5, with a tentative D call TRBD1 (5 bases). V lost 5 bases and J 3 bases, leaving 14 bases between the germline ends. Germline lookup yields CDR1 SGHVS and CDR2 FNYEAQ. The CDR3 is 15 residues long.

This clonotype was counted ten times or more. V and J are TRBV11-2 and TRBJ1-2, with D tentatively TRBD1 (5 bases). Germline loops: CDR1 SGHAT, CDR2 FQNNGV. The V and J ends lost 2 bases and 0 bases respectively, with 19 bases between them. CDR3 size: 18 residues. DNA for the CDR3: TGTGCCAGCAGCTTAAGCGTTTCGAGACAGACGACTAACTATGGCTACACCTTC. Its protein is CASSLSVSRQTTNYGYTF.

The chain recombines TRBV5-1 with TRBJ2-3, with TRBD2 matching 9 bases. Germline V lookup: CDR1 SGHRS, CDR2 YFSETQ. This CDR3 is built from 15 residues. Unmatched junction bases numbered 6, after V lost 4 bases and J lost 3 bases. The CDR3 reads CASSQPGLATDTQYF. The CDR3 DNA sequence: TGCGCCAGCAGCCAACCGGGACTAGCAACAGATACGCAGTATTTT.

This rearrangement joins TRBV6-5 to TRBJ2-5; maybe TRBD1 (5 bases). CDR3 length: 14 residues. The germline V gene encodes CDR1 MNHEY and CDR2 SVGAGI. V gave up 0 bases and J gave up 2 bases, with 7 bases separating them. The CDR3 region is CASSYSGVQETQYF. The CDR3 DNA reads as TGTGCCAGCAGTTACTCAGGGGTACAAGAGACCCAGTACTTC.

The gene calls are TRBV6-1 and TRBJ1-5; D not certain. Germline CDR1 reads MNHNS; CDR2 reads SASEGT. V lost 3 bases, J lost 3 bases, and 9 bases lay in between. The CDR3 sequence is 14 residues long. The CDR3 DNA is TGTGCCAGCAGTGATGGACCTCCCAATCAGCCCCAGCATTTT. As protein: CASSDGPPNQPQHF.

This clonotype has only a few counts. The rearrangement joins TRBV18 to TRBJ2-5; tentative D call: TRBD2 (6 bases). The CDR3 has 15 amino acids. Deletions cut 3 bases from V and 2 bases from J, with 13 bases between. Germline CDR1 reads KGHSH; CDR2 reads LQKENI. The CDR3 sequence: CASSPTSTRQETQYF. As DNA, the CDR3 is TGTGCCAGCTCACCGACGTCGACTAGGCAAGAGACCCAGTACTTC.

This clonotype appeared many times. The rearrangement links TRBV7-9 to TRBJ1-3; D call uncertain. The germline V gene encodes CDR1 SEHNR and CDR2 FQNEAQ (reference sequence). This CDR3 contains 15 residues. Between the trimmed V and J ends, which lost 3 bases and 8 bases, there was a span of 17 bases. CDR3 amino acids: CASSFLPGPGDTIYF. The CDR3 nucleotides are TGTGCCAGCAGCTTCCTACCGGGCCCCGGGGACACCATATATTTT.

In its sample, this clonotype was seen once. The J gene is TRBJ2-3, the V gene TRBV5-1, with unresolved D. CDR1 is SGHRS, CDR2 YFSETQ, per germline. The CDR3 sequence is 12 residues long. The V end lost 4 bases, the J end lost 2 bases, and 5 bases lay between the germline ends. The CDR3 is CASSLPTDTQYF. CDR3 coding DNA: TGCGCCAGCAGCCTTCCCACAGATACGCAGTATTTT. The full variable domain, with the rest looked up from reference TRBV5-1 and TRBJ2-3, is KAGVTQTPRYLIKTRGQQVTLSCSPISGHRSVSWYQQTPGQGLQFLFEYFSETQRNKGNFPGRFSGRQFSNSRSEMNVSTLELGDSALYLCASSLPTDTQYFGPGTRLTVL.

The chain links TRBV6-5 to TRBJ2-5, with 9 bases lining up with TRBD2. Germline CDR1 reads MNHEY; CDR2 reads SVGAGI. Trimming cost V 6 bases and J 4 bases; bases outside gene matches: 6. This CDR3 region has 14 residues. CDR3 loop: CASRRGGMTETQYF. Written as DNA, the CDR3 is TGTGCCAGCAGGCGGGGGGGTATGACAGAGACCCAGTACTTC.

The chain recombines TRBV18 with TRBJ1-5, with D possibly TRBD1 on 5 matching bases. This CDR3 is 17 amino acids long. Trimming stripped 0 bases from V and 1 base from J, with 13 bases between. The V gene's germline CDR1 is KGHSH and CDR2 LQKENI. The CDR3 here is CASSPPGQGRSNQPQHF. The CDR3 DNA is TGTGCCAGCTCACCACCGGGCCAGGGTAGGAGCAATCAGCCCCAGCATTTT.

The genes are TRBV3-1 and TRBJ2-3; D ambiguous. Germline V gives CDR1 LGHDT, CDR2 YNNKEL (reference sequence). The CDR3 has 12 amino acids. Trimming took off 0 bases at V and 6 bases at J, with 4 bases between the two ends. The DNA of the CDR3 is TGTGCCAGCAGCCAAGATACGGATACGCAGTATTTT. Its translation is CASSQDTDTQYF.

The chain recombines TRBV6-5 with TRBJ1-3, with D maybe TRBD1 (5 bases). The CDR3 covers 17 residues. Trimming took off 2 bases at V and 0 bases at J, with 14 bases between the two ends. Germline CDR1 and CDR2: MNHEY and SVGAGI. The CDR3 DNA reads as TGTGCCAGCAGTTACGAACGACAGCCCCTCTCTGGAAACACCATATATTTT. It specifies CASSYERQPLSGNTIYF.

This clonotype was seen repeatedly, ten times or more. V usage is TRBV12-3 or TRBV12-4 and J usage is TRBJ2-2, with D possibly matching TRBD1 (6 bases). The CDR3 is 14 residues long. V was trimmed by 6 bases and J by 1 base, leaving 9 bases between them. CDR3 nucleotides: TGTGCCAGCAGGGCGGACAGGAACACCGGGGAGCTGTTTTTT. The encoded protein is CASRADRNTGELFF.

This clonotype was seen a few times. The chain employs TRBV5-1 and TRBJ1-1; the D gene is possibly TRBD1 (5 bases). Trimming stripped 10 bases from V and 0 bases from J, with 16 bases between. The germline CDR1 and CDR2 sequences are SGHRS and YFSETQ. The CDR3 is 14 residues long. CDR3 protein: CASCSGPLNTEAFF. The CDR3 DNA reads as TGCGCCTCCTGCTCGGGACCGCTGAACACTGAAGCTTTCTTT. The whole variable domain, remainder taken from reference TRBV5-1 and TRBJ1-1, is KAGVTQTPRYLIKTRGQQVTLSCSPISGHRSVSWYQQTPGQGLQFLFEYFSETQRNKGNFPGRFSGRQFSNSRSEMNVSTLELGDSALYLCASCSGPLNTEAFFGQGTRLTVV.

About this clonotype itself: The junction and the germline gene differ at one end; a read error may be behind it. The genes are TRBV28 and TRBJ1-1, with 7 bases matching TRBD1. The CDR3 contains 15 residues. The germline V gene encodes CDR1 MDHEN and CDR2 SYDVKM. CDR3 bases: TGTGCCAGCAGATTATCAGGGGGGTTGAACACTGAAGCTTTCTTT. It translates to CASRLSGGLNTEAFF.